One and the same sample provided the 26 T cell receptor beta chains below, sequenced in a study of T cell repertoires in cytomegalovirus infection. TCRdb reanalysed the reads using MiXCR and keeps one entry per CDR3 protein. This repertoire shows some 350,000 distinct CDR3 sequences, about 28% found once; its top ten account for around 20%. Antigens of these TCRs are unknown. The sequences come from cultured PBMCs, collected from culture after CMV antigen stimulation. The receptors stem from a human donor in good health (CMV status not recorded). Some clones in this sample may be carry-over from other donors' samples.

The rearrangement uses TRBV3-1 and TRBJ2-1; D is uncertain. The V and J ends lost 3 bases and 0 bases respectively, with 12 bases between them. The germline V gene has CDR1 LGHDT and CDR2 YNNKEL (reference sequence). The CDR3 consists of 16 residues. CDR3 DNA: TGTGCCAGCAGCCAGAACACGATGAGCTCCTACAATGAGCAGTTCTTC. Protein sequence: CASSQNTMSSYNEQFF.

The chain employs TRBV3-1 and TRBJ2-2; D is ambiguous. This CDR3 has 12 amino acids. With 6 bases removed from V and 6 bases from J, the gap between germline ends came to 8 bases. CDR1 is LGHDT, CDR2 YNNKEL, per germline (reference sequence). The CDR3 protein is CASRRFPGELFF. The CDR3 coding sequence is TGTGCCAGCAGGCGGTTTCCCGGGGAGCTGTTTTTT. Combining the CDR3 with reference TRBV3-1 and TRBJ2-2 gives the whole variable domain DTAVSQTPKYLVTQMGNDKSIKCEQNLGHDTMYWYKQDSKKFLKIMFSYNNKELIINETVPNRFSPKSPDKAHLNLHINSLELGDSAVYFCASRRFPGELFFGEGSRLTVL.

This chain uses TRBV10-1 with TRBJ1-1, with 7 bases aligning to TRBD1. The CDR3 consists of 14 residues. The V and J ends lost 6 bases and 1 base, in that order; junction bases with no gene match: 5. Germline V gene data show CDR1 as WNHNN and CDR2 as SYGVQD (reference sequence). The CDR3 region has the DNA TGCGCCAGCAGCAAAACAGGGGCGAACACTGAAGCTTTCTTT. Protein product: CASSKTGANTEAFF.

This clonotype was observed a few times. The chain recombines TRBV9 with TRBJ2-1; weak D call: TRBD2 (5 bases). The CDR3 has 14 amino acids. CDR1 SGDLS and CDR2 YYNGEE come from the germline V gene. Trimming cost V 1 base and J 6 bases, with 11 bases left between them. The CDR3 region is CASSVLGGFNEQFF. Written as DNA, the CDR3 is TGTGCCAGCAGCGTACTCGGAGGTTTCAATGAGCAGTTCTTC.

The chain has TRBV19 and TRBJ1-1; 9 bases are a match to TRBD1. J gave up 4 bases and V 9 bases, and 15 bases lay outside the gene matches. This CDR3 is built from 16 residues. Germline assignment: CDR1 LNHDA and CDR2 SQIVND (reference sequence). The CDR3 region is CASRDPLRDRVTEAFF. The CDR3 DNA sequence: TGTGCCAGCAGGGACCCCCTCCGGGACAGGGTCACTGAAGCTTTCTTT.

The chain is built from TRBV30 and TRBJ2-3; D gene ambiguous. The CDR3 covers 14 residues. Germline V gene data show CDR1 as GTSNPN and CDR2 as SVGIG (reference sequence). V lost 0 bases, J lost 2 bases, and 9 bases lay in between. In nucleotides, the CDR3 is TGTGCCTGGAGTGTAGGCTTAATCACAGATACGCAGTATTTT. Translated: CAWSVGLITDTQYF.

V gene TRBV29-1 combines with J gene TRBJ2-5, with D possibly TRBD2 on 5 matching bases. Trimming took 0 bases from V and 5 from J, leaving 16 bases between them. Germline CDR1 is SQVTM and CDR2 is ANQGSEA. The CDR3 totals 15 residues. CDR3 in DNA: TGCAGCGTTGAAGATCCGAGATCCGCGGGCGAGACCCAGTACTTC. Encoded protein: CSVEDPRSAGETQYF.

This chain links TRBV7-2 with TRBJ2-5; D may be TRBD1 or TRBD2 (5 bases each). The V end was cut by 3 bases, the J end by 5 bases, with 16 bases between. CDR1 and CDR2 from the germline V gene are SGHTA and FQGNSA. The length of the CDR3 is 15 residues. The CDR3 sequence: CASSFVEGRGETQYF. In DNA form, the CDR3 reads TGTGCCAGCAGCTTTGTAGAGGGGCGCGGGGAGACCCAGTACTTC.

The chain employs TRBV20-1 and TRBJ2-5; D perhaps matches TRBD1 (6 bases). This CDR3 region has 16 residues. Germline-derived CDR1 and CDR2 are DFQATT and SNEGSKA (reference sequence). Trimming removed 2 bases from V and 5 bases from J, with 21 bases in between. CDR3 in amino acids: CSARPMQGGSLETQYF. The CDR3 DNA reads TGCAGTGCTAGACCGATGCAAGGGGGTAGCCTGGAGACCCAGTACTTC.

This clonotype was found many times. This chain connects TRBV7-2 to TRBJ1-1; 9 positions match TRBD1. This CDR3 contains 17 residues. V dropped 2 bases and J dropped 0; count of bases not matched to a gene: 7. Germline V CDR1 and CDR2: SGHTA, FQGNSA. CDR3 loop: CASSLFGTGSLNTEAFF. The CDR3 region has the DNA TGTGCCAGCAGCTTATTCGGGACAGGGTCCTTGAACACTGAAGCTTTCTTT.

V and J are TRBV20-1 and TRBJ1-1; D remains unclear. The CDR3 runs 14 residues. Trimming pared 3 bases from V and 1 base from J, leaving 12 bases between. Germline CDR1 reads DFQATT; CDR2 reads SNEGSKA (reference sequence). For the CDR3, the DNA is TGCAGTGCTAGCCTTGGCCGAGGGAACACTGAAGCTTTCTTT. It codes for CSASLGRGNTEAFF.

The V gene is TRBV5-3, the J gene TRBJ2-1, with 9 bases fitting TRBD2. TRBV5-3 is annotated as an ORF whose role is uncertain. The CDR3 consists of 15 residues. V trimming: 8 bases; J trimming: 5 bases; junction bases outside the gene matches: 11. In DNA form, the CDR3 reads TGTGCCAGCAGCCCGACTAGCGGATCCGACAATGAGCAGTTCTTC. This translates into CASSPTSGSDNEQFF.

This clonotype showed up just a few times. This sequence joins TRBV7-6 and TRBJ2-2; possible D gene TRBD1, 5 bases. This CDR3 has 14 amino acids. V was pared by 5 bases and J by 1 base, with 8 bases between. Germline assignment: CDR1 SGHVS and CDR2 FNYEAQ. CDR3 amino acids: CASSPTENTGELFF. CDR3 DNA: TGTGCCAGCAGCCCGACAGAGAACACCGGGGAGCTGTTTTTT.

This clonotype was detected a few times. The chain uses TRBV6-5 and TRBJ2-1, with 7 bases aligning to TRBD2. CDR1 MNHEY and CDR2 SVGAGI come from the germline V gene. This CDR3 has 15 amino acids. Trimming removed 0 bases from V and 9 bases from J; junction bases left unmatched: 8. The CDR3 region is CASSYSISGKGEQFF. CDR3 in DNA: TGTGCCAGCAGTTACTCGATAAGCGGGAAGGGTGAGCAGTTCTTC.

This clonotype has a handful of counts. The V gene is TRBV19, the J gene TRBJ1-5, with D hard to call. CDR1 and CDR2 from the germline V gene are LNHDA and SQIVND (reference sequence). There are 14 residues in the CDR3. Trimming shortened V by 6 bases and J by 0 bases, and 9 bases separated the two germline ends. For the CDR3, the DNA is TGTGCCAGTAGGAATCCGTATAGCAATCAGCCCCAGCATTTT. It codes for CASRNPYSNQPQHF.

There are a few counts of this clonotype. The V call is TRBV7-9, the J call TRBJ1-2, with D unclear. Germline CDR1 SEHNR, CDR2 FQNEAQ (reference sequence). The V and J ends lost 4 bases and 0 bases respectively, with 9 bases between them. CDR3 length: 14 residues. CDR3 sequence (DNA): TGTGCCAGCAGCTACGTAGGAACTAACTATGGCTACACCTTC. Its protein is CASSYVGTNYGYTF.

This clonotype was seen at least ten times. This sequence joins TRBV7-6 and TRBJ1-4; no clear D gene. The length of the CDR3 is 15 residues. From germline, CDR1 is SGHVS and CDR2 FNYEAQ. Trimming stripped 2 bases from V and 3 bases from J, with 10 bases between. CDR3 sequence: CASSLRGGANEKLFF. The DNA of the CDR3 is TGTGCCAGCAGCTTACGTGGCGGGGCTAATGAAAAACTGTTTTTT.

This clonotype was seen ten or more times. V gene TRBV7-6 combines with J gene TRBJ2-2, with a tentative D call TRBD1 (6 bases). The CDR3 is 14 amino acids. Germline assignment: CDR1 SGHVS and CDR2 FNYEAQ. Trimming took off 4 bases at V and 7 bases at J, with 13 bases between the two ends. The CDR3 DNA reads as TGTGCCAGCAGCTCCTACTCGGACAGCGGGGAGCTGTTTTTT. It specifies CASSSYSDSGELFF. Full variable domain (remainder filled in from reference TRBV7-6 and TRBJ2-2): GAGVSQSPRYKVTKRGQDVALRCDPISGHVSLYWYRQALGQGPEFLTYFNYEAQQDKSGLPNDRFSAERPEGSISTLTIQRTEQRDSAMYRCASSSYSDSGELFFGEGSRLTVL.

In its sample, this clonotype was seen a few times. The chain has TRBV10-3 and TRBJ2-2; D perhaps matches TRBD1 (6 bases). Trimming pared 8 bases from V and 5 bases from J, leaving 21 bases between. The germline CDR1 and CDR2 sequences are ENHRY and SYGVKD. CDR3 length equals 16 residues. CDR3 loop: CAIRIPPTQGTGELFF. Written as DNA, the CDR3 is TGTGCCATCCGCATCCCGCCTACACAGGGTACCGGGGAGCTGTTTTTT.

This clonotype was seen more than once but under ten times. The chain employs TRBV7-6 and TRBJ2-4, with 12 nucleotides matching TRBD2. This CDR3 has 15 amino acids. Looked up from germline, CDR1 is SGHVS and CDR2 is FNYEAQ. The V gene end was trimmed by 6 bases and the J gene end by 6 bases; junction bases not matched to a gene: 6. The CDR3 loop is CASSSLAGGPNIQYF. As DNA, the CDR3 is TGTGCCAGCAGTTCTCTAGCGGGAGGGCCAAACATTCAGTACTTC.

This clonotype turned up a few times. The chain is built from TRBV27 and TRBJ1-2; perhaps TRBD1 as D (5 bases). Trimming took off 2 bases at V and 5 bases at J, with 12 bases between the two ends. Germline V gene lookup returns CDR1 MNHEY and CDR2 SMNVEV (reference sequence). The CDR3 consists of 14 residues. This CDR3 reads CASSLGGEWYGYTF. DNA of the CDR3: TGTGCCAGCAGTTTAGGAGGGGAGTGGTATGGCTACACCTTC.

The gene calls are TRBV7-2 and TRBJ2-5, with TRBD1 matching over 7 bases. Germline V gives CDR1 SGHTA, CDR2 FQGNSA. The V gene end was trimmed by 7 bases and the J gene end by 1 base; junction bases not matched to a gene: 6. The CDR3 runs 14 residues. The CDR3 protein is CASTGGQIQETQYF. CDR3 sequence (DNA): TGTGCCAGCACAGGGGGACAGATCCAAGAGACCCAGTACTTC.

This clonotype was detected only a few times. The chain recombines TRBV7-8 with TRBJ1-3, with D possibly matching TRBD1 (5 bases). The CDR3 has 14 residues. Germline V gene data show CDR1 as SGHVS and CDR2 as FQNEAQ. The ends were cut back, 6 bases at V and 0 bases at J, with 9 bases in the middle. CDR3 region: CASSRGLSGNTIYF. CDR3 in DNA: TGTGCCAGCAGTCGGGGACTCTCTGGAAACACCATATATTTT.

This clonotype was observed at least ten times. The V and J genes are TRBV9 and TRBJ2-1, with no clear D. Germline CDR1 reads SGDLS; CDR2 reads YYNGEE. This CDR3 spans 11 amino acids. The V and J ends lost 0 bases and 10 bases respectively, with 5 bases between them. The CDR3 nucleotides read TGTGCCAGCAGCGTAGGCGTGGAGCAGTTCTTC. Translating gives CASSVGVEQFF. Filled out from reference TRBV9 and TRBJ2-1, the complete variable domain reads DSGVTQTPKHLITATGQRVTLRCSPRSGDLSVYWYQQSLDQGLQFLIQYYNGEERAKGNILERFSAQQFPDLHSELNLSSLELGDSALYFCASSVGVEQFFGPGTRLTVL.

This clonotype was recorded many times. The chain combines TRBV4-2 with TRBJ1-1; tentative D call: TRBD1 (5 bases). Germline V gene data show CDR1 as LGHNA and CDR2 as YNFKEQ. The CDR3 totals 13 residues. The V end was cut by 4 bases, the J end by 7 bases, with 13 bases between. The CDR3 here is CASSPGPGGEAFF. The CDR3 DNA reads TGTGCCAGCAGCCCCGGTCCCGGGGGTGAAGCTTTCTTT.

CDR3 nucleotide sequence: TGTGCCAGCAGCTTCACAGGCAGTTCGGACTATGGCTACACCTTC. This translates into CASSFTGSSDYGYTF. The chain employs TRBV7-3 and TRBJ1-2; D perhaps matches TRBD1 (5 bases). The germline V and J ends were trimmed by 3 bases and 3 bases, with 14 bases remaining between them. The CDR3 spans 15 residues. In germline, CDR1 is SGHTA, CDR2 FQGTGA.